The rows below give T cell receptor beta chains drawn from one sample of a study of cytomegalovirus exposure and HLA in healthy donors. Only in-frame clones appear in the TCRdb table, and some are missing; sequencing was by immunoSEQ multiplex PCR. The profile shows roughly 190,000 clones, around four fifths of them singletons. The specimen sequenced was PBMCs. These TCRs come from a woman between 45 and 60 years old in good health and CMV-seropositive. The CDR3 runs from the conserved cysteine through the conserved F or W. Fields, in order: V gene, J gene, clone size, CDR3 length, D gene, CDR3 DNA, CDR3 protein. A D gene is named only where the DNA matches it firmly. The listing skips clone size in some rows; elsewhere it reads once, few, many or a size class.

>TRBV5-1|TRBJ2-5|.|20|TRBD2
TGCGCCAGCAGAACGACTAGCGGGGGGTTCCTTAGGACTCTCCAAGAGACCCAGTACTTC
CASRTTSGGFLRTLQETQYF
>TRBV4-1|TRBJ1-2|once|16|TRBD1
TGCGCCAGCAGCCAGTCAGACAGGGTCGCGAGCTATGGCTACACCTTC
CASSQSDRVASYGYTF
>TRBV5-1|TRBJ2-1|.|15|.
TGCGCCAGCAGCTTGTTGAGACAGTGGGTCAATGAGCAGTTCTTC
CASSLLRQWVNEQFF
>TRBV6-5|TRBJ2-7|.|13|.
TGTGCCAGCAGTTACCGTTCCTCCTACGAGCAGTACTTC
CASSYRSSYEQYF
>TRBV4-2|TRBJ2-3|.|15|.
TGTGCCAGCAGCCTTAGCGGTTCAGGTGCAGATACGCAGTATTTT
CASSLSGSGADTQYF
>TRBV9|TRBJ1-6|.|16|.
TGTGCCAGCAGCGTAGGCAGGTCGGCCTATAATTCACCCCTCCACTTT
CASSVGRSAYNSPLHF
>TRBV9|TRBJ1-1|.|16|.
TGTGCCAGCAGCGCTCGGACAGCTTTGATGAACACTGAAGCTTTCTTT
CASSARTALMNTEAFF
>TRBV7-2|TRBJ2-7|.|17|TRBD2
TGTGCCAGCAGCTTAAGGGGAGGGGCCGTAAGCTCCTACGAGCAGTACTTC
CASSLRGGAVSSYEQYF
>TRBV7-8|TRBJ2-2|.|13|.
TGTGCCAGCAGCTTAGGTGGCCTCAGGGAGCTGTTTTTT
CASSLGGLRELFF
>TRBV2|TRBJ1-2|.|13|TRBD1
TGTGCCAGCACCCCAGGACAGGGTTATGGCTACACCTTC
CASTPGQGYGYTF
>TRBV27|TRBJ1-1|.|14|.
TGTGCCAGCAGTTTAGCCGCACAGGGAACTGAAGCTTTCTTT
CASSLAAQGTEAFF
>TRBV6-5|TRBJ2-5|.|15|TRBD1
TGTGCCAGCAGTTACTCTAACAGGGGGCGGGAGACCCAGTACTTC
CASSYSNRGRETQYF
>TRBV5-5|TRBJ1-4|.|16|TRBD1
TGTGCCAGCAGCTTGGGGACAGGGGGCTGGTACGAAAAACTGTTTTTT
CASSLGTGGWYEKLFF
>TRBV6-5|TRBJ1-1|.|15|TRBD1
TGTGCCAGCAGTCCTTGGGACAGTTTAAACACTGAAGCTTTCTTT
CASSPWDSLNTEAFF
>TRBV9|TRBJ1-1|.|17|.
TGTGCCAGCAGCGTAGATATTTTAGCGGTTTGGGACACTGAAGCTTTCTTT
CASSVDILAVWDTEAFF
>TRBV2|TRBJ1-4|.|13|.
TGTGCCAGCAGGGGAGAAGGGTTTGAAAAACTGTTTTTT
CASRGEGFEKLFF
>TRBV2|TRBJ1-1|.|12|.
TGTGCCAGCTACAACCAAAACACTGAAGCTTTCTTT
CASYNQNTEAFF
>TRBV28|TRBJ2-5|.|15|.
TGTGCCAGCATTCCCTCGGCAGGGGCCAGAGAGACCCAGTACTTC
CASIPSAGARETQYF
>TRBV11-3|TRBJ2-5|.|16|TRBD1
TGTGCCAGCAGCTTAGATCGTAGGGGGCGAGGGGAGACCCAGTACTTC
CASSLDRRGRGETQYF
>TRBV6-5|TRBJ2-7|.|13|.
TGTGCCAGCAGTTACTCCAGGGGCTGGGAGCAGTACTTC
CASSYSRGWEQYF
>TRBV6-1|TRBJ2-3|.|13|TRBD2
TGTGCCAGCAGTCGCAACCTAGCGGGGGTAGGATATTTT
CASSRNLAGVGYF
>TRBV9|TRBJ1-1|.|16|.
TGTGCCAGCAGCGTAACCTCGGGGGGCGGAAGGACTGAAGCTTTCTTT
CASSVTSGGGRTEAFF
>TRBV30|TRBJ1-2|.|14|TRBD1
TGTGCCTGGACTGGGACAGTCATAAACTATGGCTACACCTTC
CAWTGTVINYGYTF
>TRBV28|TRBJ2-3|.|18|TRBD2
TGTGCCAGCAGTCTGATGGGGACTAGCGGGGGGCGAGGAGATACGCAGTATTTT
CASSLMGTSGGRGDTQYF
>TRBV7-9|TRBJ2-7|.|14|.
TGTGCCAGCAGCTTAATGCAGGTCAGCTACGAGCAGTACTTC
CASSLMQVSYEQYF
>TRBV2|TRBJ1-4|few|14|.
TGTGCCAGCAGGGAGGACAGAACTAATGAAAAACTGTTTTTT
CASREDRTNEKLFF
>TRBV11-2|TRBJ1-1|.|15|.
TGTGCCAGCAGCTTATTCGTTCTGTCGAACACTGAAGCTTTCTTT
CASSLFVLSNTEAFF
>TRBV7-3|TRBJ2-3|.|15|TRBD2
TGTGCCAGCAGCTTAGCGGGGGTAGGAAAAGATACGCAGTATTTT
CASSLAGVGKDTQYF
>TRBV4-1|TRBJ2-7|few|15|TRBD1
TGCGCCAGCAGCTCTACAGGGGCCAGCTCCTACGAGCAGTACTTC
CASSSTGASSYEQYF
>TRBV6-1|TRBJ1-4|.|15|.
TGTGCCAGCAGTGAGTCCTACAGGGTTAATGAAAAACTGTTTTTT
CASSESYRVNEKLFF
>TRBV11-2|TRBJ1-5|.|12|.
TGTGCCAGCAGCTCCCTAAATCAGCCCCAGCATTTT
CASSSLNQPQHF
>TRBV11-2|TRBJ2-7|once|14|.
TGTGCCAGCAGCTTCAGGGGGGACGCCTACGAGCAGTACTTC
CASSFRGDAYEQYF
>TRBV30|TRBJ1-2|once|12|.
TGTGCCTGGAGTAACGGAGTCGGAGGCTACACCTTC
CAWSNGVGGYTF
>TRBV18|TRBJ2-1|.|14|.
TGTGCCAGCCAGGAGGGACAGTCTTACAATGAGCAGTTCTTC
CASQEGQSYNEQFF
>TRBV28|TRBJ1-3|.|14|TRBD1
TGTGCCAGCAAGAGGGGGCTCCGCGGGGACACCATATATTTT
CASKRGLRGDTIYF
>TRBV25-1|TRBJ2-2|.|17|TRBD2
TGTGCCAGCAGTGAATGGCTAGCGGGGGGGCAAGTCGGGGAGCTGTTTTTT
CASSEWLAGGQVGELFF
>TRBV7-9|TRBJ1-2|.|16|TRBD1
TGTGCCAGCAGCTTAGACGGGCAGGGGGCGAACTATGGCTACACCTTC
CASSLDGQGANYGYTF
>TRBV9|TRBJ2-7|.|15|TRBD1
TGTGCCAGCAGCGTTGGGACAGGGGTTTTCGACGAGCAGTACTTC
CASSVGTGVFDEQYF
>TRBV6-5|TRBJ2-3|.|13|TRBD2
TGTGCCTGTAGCGGGGGGGCAAGGGATACGCAGTATTTT
CACSGGARDTQYF
>TRBV11-1|TRBJ2-5|.|16|TRBD2
TGTGCCAGCAGCTTAGGCCCCCTAGCGGGGCAAGAGACCCAGTACTTC
CASSLGPLAGQETQYF
>TRBV18|TRBJ1-2|.|18|.
TGTGCCAGCTCACCACAGTCGGTGACAGGCTCATCTAACTATGGCTACACCTTC
CASSPQSVTGSSNYGYTF
>TRBV5-5|TRBJ2-5|.|15|.
TGTGCCAGCAGCTTGGGACCAGGTCAGCAAGAGACCCAGTACTTC
CASSLGPGQQETQYF
>TRBV10-2|TRBJ2-5|.|16|TRBD2
TGCGCCAGCAACGGCGGGGGGGCTTCAGCTGGAGAGACCCAGTACTTC
CASNGGGASAGETQYF
>TRBV4-2|TRBJ2-7|.|18|TRBD1
TGTGCCAGCAGCCAAGAAGGTTGGCAGGGGGCCAGCTCCTACGAGCAGTACTTC
CASSQEGWQGASSYEQYF
>TRBV28|TRBJ2-7|.|15|TRBD1
TGTGCCAGCAGGGATGACAGGGGCGGCTCCTACGAGCAGTACTTC
CASRDDRGGSYEQYF
>TRBV29-1|TRBJ2-6|.|16|TRBD1
TGCAGCGCCTCCGGGACAGGGGAGTCTGGGGCCAACGTCCTGACTTTC
CSASGTGESGANVLTF
>TRBV7-9|TRBJ1-1|.|14|TRBD1
TGTGCCAGCAGCCCTACAGGGGGAGACACTGAAGCTTTCTTT
CASSPTGGDTEAFF
>TRBV7-6|TRBJ2-7|.|17|.
TGTGCCAGCAGCTTAGTTGGAGGGTCCCTCAAATTCTACGAGCAGTACTTC
CASSLVGGSLKFYEQYF
>TRBV5-4|TRBJ1-1|.|15|TRBD1
TGTGCCAGCAGCCAGGACAGGGCGGAAAACACTGAAGCTTTCTTT
CASSQDRAENTEAFF
>TRBV6-5|TRBJ2-5|.|14|TRBD2
TGTGCCAGCAGTTACGCTCCGGGGGGGGAGACCCAGTACTTC
CASSYAPGGETQYF
>TRBV5-1|TRBJ2-5|.|16|.
TGCGCCAGCACCCCAGGGGCGGGCGGGTACCAAGAGACCCAGTACTTC
CASTPGAGGYQETQYF
>TRBV30|TRBJ1-4|.|13|TRBD1
TGTGCCCAGGGAGGGACAGGGGATGAAAAACTGTTTTTT
CAQGGTGDEKLFF
>TRBV18|TRBJ2-5|.|14|TRBD1
TGTGCCAGCTCACCAGAAACAGGGGGAGAGACCCAGTACTTC
CASSPETGGETQYF
>TRBV6-5|TRBJ1-3|.|14|.
TGTGCCAGTCAACCTTTGGTGAGGGGAAACACCATATATTTT
CASQPLVRGNTIYF